This TCR beta chain comes out of a study of control samples from healthy donors and cancer patients. Trimming shortened V by 2 bases and J by 3 bases, and 13 bases separated the two germline ends. The CDR3 runs to 15 residues. Looked up from germline, CDR1 is LGHNA and CDR2 is YSLEER. Produced via immunoSEQ multiplex PCR; TCRdb's table is partial and in-frame only. The sample holds roughly 120,000 clones, 88% seen once. This chain connects TRBV4-3 to TRBJ1-2; maybe TRBD1 (5 bases). The material sequenced was blood. The receptor comes from a woman in her sixties or seventies in good health. CDR3 sequence (DNA): TGCGCCAGCAGCCAAAATTCGTGGGGGGACTATGGCTACACCTTC. This translates into CASSQNSWGDYGYTF.